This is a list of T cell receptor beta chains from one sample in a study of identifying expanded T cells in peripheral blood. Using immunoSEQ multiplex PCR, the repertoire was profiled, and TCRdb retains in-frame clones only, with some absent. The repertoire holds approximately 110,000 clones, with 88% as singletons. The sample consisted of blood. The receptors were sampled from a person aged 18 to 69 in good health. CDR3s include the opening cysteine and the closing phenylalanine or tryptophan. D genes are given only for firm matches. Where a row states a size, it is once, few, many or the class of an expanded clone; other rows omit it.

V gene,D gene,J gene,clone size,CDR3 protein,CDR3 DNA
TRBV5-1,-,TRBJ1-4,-,CASSLAGTENLFF,TGCGCCAGCAGCTTGGCTGGGACTGAAAACCTGTTTTTT
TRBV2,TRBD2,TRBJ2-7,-,CASSPGLAGGYEQYF,TGTGCCAGCAGCCCCGGACTAGCGGGAGGCTACGAGCAGTACTTC
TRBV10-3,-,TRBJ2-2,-,CAISDQAANTGELFF,TGTGCCATCAGTGATCAAGCTGCGAACACCGGGGAGCTGTTTTTT
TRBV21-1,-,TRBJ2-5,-,CASSIRGRGETQYF,TGTGCCAGTAGTATAAGGGGCCGGGGAGAGACCCAGTACTTC
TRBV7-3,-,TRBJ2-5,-,CASSPRGLAAQETQYF,TGTGCCAGCAGCCCAAGGGGGCTAGCGGCTCAAGAGACCCAGTACTTC
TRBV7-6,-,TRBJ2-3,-,CASSSLPGTTDTQYF,TGTGCCAGCAGCTCCCTCCCGGGCACCACAGATACGCAGTATTTT
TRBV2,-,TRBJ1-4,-,CASTYSTHQISEKLFF,TGTGCCAGCACTTATTCGACCCACCAAATTAGTGAAAAACTGTTTTTT
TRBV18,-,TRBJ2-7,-,CASSPEDGLYEQYF,TGTGCCAGCTCACCTGAAGACGGACTCTACGAGCAGTACTTC
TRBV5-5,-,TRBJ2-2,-,CASSSLNTGELFF,TGTGCCAGCAGTTCCCTGAACACCGGGGAGCTGTTTTTT
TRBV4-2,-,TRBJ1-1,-,CASSQEPRTALRDTEAFF,TGTGCCAGCAGCCAAGAACCCCGAACAGCCCTGCGGGACACTGAAGCTTTCTTT
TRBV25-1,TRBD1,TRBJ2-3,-,CASRRTGLTKDTQYF,TGTGCCAGCAGACGGACAGGGTTGACCAAAGATACGCAGTATTTT
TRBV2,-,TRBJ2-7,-,CASSDLGSRYYEQYF,TGTGCCAGCAGTGATTTAGGCAGCCGATACTACGAGCAGTACTTC
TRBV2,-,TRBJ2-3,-,CATGAGGGDTQYF,TGTGCCACCGGGGCTGGGGGCGGAGATACGCAGTATTTT
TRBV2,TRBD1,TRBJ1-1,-,CASSSPWDSKNTEAFF,TGTGCCAGCAGTTCACCGTGGGACAGTAAGAACACTGAAGCTTTCTTT
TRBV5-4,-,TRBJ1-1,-,CASSYGGPNTEAFF,TGTGCCAGCAGCTATGGGGGGCCGAACACTGAAGCTTTCTTT
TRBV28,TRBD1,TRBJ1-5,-,CASSTQGIGKVQPQHF,TGTGCCAGCAGTACACAGGGGATCGGGAAGGTTCAGCCCCAGCATTTT
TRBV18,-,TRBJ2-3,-,CASSPEIPDTQYF,TGTGCCAGCTCACCTGAGATTCCAGATACGCAGTATTTT
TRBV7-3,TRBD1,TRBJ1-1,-,CASSADRGKAFF,TGTGCCAGCAGCGCGGACAGGGGGAAAGCTTTCTTT
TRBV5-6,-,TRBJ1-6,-,CASSRDTINSPLHF,TGTGCCAGCAGCCGGGACACCATCAATTCACCCCTCCACTTT
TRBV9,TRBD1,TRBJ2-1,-,CASSPRQGAFNEQFF,TGTGCCAGCAGCCCCCGACAGGGGGCCTTCAATGAGCAGTTCTTC
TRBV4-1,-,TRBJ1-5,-,CASSQGPNSNQPQHF,TGCGCCAGCAGCCAAGGACCGAATAGCAATCAGCCCCAGCATTTT
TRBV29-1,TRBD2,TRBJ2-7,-,CSVEKWAGGSTEQYF,TGCAGCGTTGAAAAATGGGCGGGGGGTAGTACCGAGCAGTACTTC
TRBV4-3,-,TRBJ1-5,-,CASSQDMADNQPQHF,TGCGCCAGCAGCCAAGACATGGCCGACAATCAGCCCCAGCATTTT
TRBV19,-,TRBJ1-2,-,CASIPTSDPGDYGYTF,TGTGCCAGTATCCCAACCTCGGACCCCGGGGACTATGGCTACACCTTC
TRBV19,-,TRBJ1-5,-,CASNNGGHRQPQHF,TGTGCCAGTAACAATGGGGGTCATCGGCAGCCCCAGCATTTT
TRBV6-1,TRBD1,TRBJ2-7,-,CASSGAGGTYEQYF,TGTGCCAGCAGTGGGGCAGGGGGTACCTACGAGCAGTACTTC
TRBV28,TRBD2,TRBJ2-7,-,CASSLSGGGSYGEQYF,TGTGCCAGCAGTTTAAGTGGTGGCGGGAGCTACGGCGAGCAGTACTTC
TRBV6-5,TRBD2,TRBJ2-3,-,CASRRLAYSTDTQYF,TGTGCCAGCAGAAGACTAGCGTACAGCACAGATACGCAGTATTTT
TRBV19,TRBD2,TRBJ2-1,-,CASSILAGGPSFF,TGTGCCAGTAGTATACTAGCGGGAGGGCCTAGTTTCTTC
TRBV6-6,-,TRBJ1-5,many,CASRGGDKNQPQHF,TGTGCCAGCAGGGGGGGGGACAAAAATCAGCCCCAGCATTTT
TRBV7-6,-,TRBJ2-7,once,CASSLTTAYEQYF,TGTGCCAGCAGCTTAACTACGGCCTACGAGCAGTACTTC
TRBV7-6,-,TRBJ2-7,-,CASSLVRSYEQYF,TGTGCCAGCAGCTTAGTCAGATCCTACGAGCAGTACTTC